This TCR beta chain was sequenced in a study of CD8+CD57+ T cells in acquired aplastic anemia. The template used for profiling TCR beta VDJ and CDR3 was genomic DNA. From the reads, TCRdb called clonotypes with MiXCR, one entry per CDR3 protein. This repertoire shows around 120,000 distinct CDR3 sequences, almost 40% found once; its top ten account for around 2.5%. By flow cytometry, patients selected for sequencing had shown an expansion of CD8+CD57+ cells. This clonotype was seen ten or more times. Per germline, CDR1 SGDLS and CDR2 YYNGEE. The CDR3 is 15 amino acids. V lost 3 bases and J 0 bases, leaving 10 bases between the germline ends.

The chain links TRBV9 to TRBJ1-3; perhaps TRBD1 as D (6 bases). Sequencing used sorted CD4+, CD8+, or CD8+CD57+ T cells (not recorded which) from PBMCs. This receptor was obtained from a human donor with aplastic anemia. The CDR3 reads CASSEGDRSGNTIYF. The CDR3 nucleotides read TGTGCCAGCAGCGAGGGGGACCGCTCTGGAAACACCATATATTTT.